This passage covers 32 T cell receptor beta chains from one sample sequenced in a study of beta chain features in type 1 diabetes. The study's findings and limits: All four CD4+ subsets from Type 1 diabetes patients carried moderately but significantly shorter TCRB CDR3s.

Of the isolated RNA, all was reverse transcribed, and so the sequenced material was expressed TCRB transcripts. Generated by immunoSEQ multiplex PCR, the TCRdb table keeps only in-frame clones and is missing some. The sample includes approximately 150,000 clones, roughly 60% of them seen just once. No cognate antigen is known for these TCRs. Sequencing used naive CD4+ T cells from blood. All receptors derive from a man aged 30 to 45 with type 1 diabetes.

The chain is built from TRBV7-2 and TRBJ1-6, with D uncertain. The V gene lost 5 bases and the J gene lost 9 bases, with 20 bases spanning the gap. Looked up from germline, CDR1 is SGHTA and CDR2 is FQGNSA. The CDR3 has 16 residues. The CDR3 here is CASSQDGGLGGSPLHF. The CDR3 bases are TGTGCCAGCAGCCAGGACGGCGGACTCGGCGGTTCACCCCTCCACTTT.

This clone has only one observation. This chain joins TRBV5-4 and TRBJ2-7; 8 bases agree with TRBD1. This CDR3 is 15 amino acids long. V gave up 4 bases and J gave up 5 bases; unmatched junction bases: 11. In germline, CDR1 is SGHNT, CDR2 YYREEE (reference sequence). The CDR3 bases are TGTGCCAGCAGCCTTGACAGGGGAACGTGGAACGAGCAGTACTTC. Its protein product is CASSLDRGTWNEQYF.

The V call is TRBV29-1, the J call TRBJ1-5; D ambiguous. This CDR3 comprises 12 residues. CDR1 SQVTM and CDR2 ANQGSEA come from the germline V gene. V lost 4 bases to trimming and J lost 4 bases, with 8 bases between them. CDR3 amino acids: CSVGEFNQPQHF. CDR3 DNA: TGCAGCGTTGGGGAGTTTAATCAGCCCCAGCATTTT.

This clone has a handful of counts. This chain joins TRBV29-1 and TRBJ1-1; D unclear. This CDR3 spans 12 amino acids. The V gene's germline CDR1 is SQVTM and CDR2 ANQGSEA. V was pared by 4 bases and J by 4 bases, with 10 bases between. CDR3 sequence: CSVGGRRTEAFF. CDR3 nucleotide sequence: TGCAGCGTTGGAGGCAGGCGCACTGAAGCTTTCTTT.

V usage is TRBV7-2 and J usage is TRBJ1-2; tentative D call: TRBD1 (6 bases). Germline CDR1 reads SGHTA; CDR2 reads FQGNSA. This CDR3 is built from 13 residues. Deletions cut 2 bases from V and 3 bases from J, with 7 bases between. In nucleotides, the CDR3 is TGTGCCAGCAGCTTACCAGGGGACTATGGCTACACCTTC. Amino acids: CASSLPGDYGYTF.

This clone appeared a few times. This chain links TRBV29-1 with TRBJ1-1; TRBD1 is a possible D gene (6 bases). Germline assignment: CDR1 SQVTM and CDR2 ANQGSEA. V was clipped by 4 bases and J by 5 bases, with 20 bases between them. CDR3 length: 15 residues. The CDR3 loop reads CSVVLRGRFGTEAFF. DNA of the CDR3: TGCAGCGTTGTTCTCAGGGGCCGGTTTGGGACTGAAGCTTTCTTT.

CDR3 protein: CSAFTVDEAFF. CDR3 in DNA: TGCAGCGCCTTTACAGTTGATGAAGCTTTCTTT. V is TRBV29-1 and J is TRBJ1-1; no firm D call. V shed 7 bases and J shed 7 bases, with 13 bases lying between them. The CDR3 is made up of 11 amino acids. CDR1 and CDR2 (germline): SQVTM, ANQGSEA.

The chain joins TRBV29-1 to TRBJ1-2, with no clear D. Germline lookup yields CDR1 SQVTM and CDR2 ANQGSEA. V lost 3 bases and J lost 13, with 21 bases in between. The CDR3 has 13 amino acids. The CDR3 spells CSVDRSPQFGSTF. DNA of the CDR3: TGCAGCGTTGACAGGTCCCCCCAGTTCGGTTCCACCTTC.

The genes are TRBV11-2 and TRBJ2-7; either TRBD1 or TRBD2 may fit D (5 bases each). The ends were cut back, 0 bases at V and 2 bases at J, with 8 bases in the middle. Germline V lookup: CDR1 SGHAT, CDR2 FQNNGV. This CDR3 has 14 residues. The CDR3 bases are TGTGCCAGCAGCTTAGAACGGGGCCCCTACGAGCAGTACTTC. Amino acid sequence: CASSLERGPYEQYF. The whole variable domain, filled in from reference TRBV11-2 and TRBJ2-7, reads EAGVAQSPRYKIIEKRQSVAFWCNPISGHATLYWYQQILGQGPKLLIQFQNNGVVDDSQLPKDRFSAERLKGVDSTLKIQPAKLEDSAVYLCASSLERGPYEQYFGPGTRLTVT.

This rearrangement joins TRBV7-2 to TRBJ2-7; either TRBD1 or TRBD2 may supply D (5 bases each). The CDR3 is made up of 14 amino acids. V lost 5 bases to trimming and J lost 0 bases, with 11 bases between them. Germline loops: CDR1 SGHTA, CDR2 FQGNSA. CDR3 nucleotide sequence: TGTGCCAGCAGCCTAGAGGGACGCTCCTACGAGCAGTACTTC. This gives the protein CASSLEGRSYEQYF.

This clone was found once. The chain joins TRBV19 to TRBJ1-6; TRBD1 might be the D (6 bases). Germline CDR1 and CDR2: LNHDA and SQIVND (reference sequence). V shed 3 bases and J shed 0 bases, with 9 bases lying between them. This CDR3 spans 16 amino acids. CDR3 coding DNA: TGTGCCAGTAGTATCGGCAGGGGCTCCTATAATTCACCCCTCCACTTT. Amino acid sequence: CASSIGRGSYNSPLHF.

V and J are TRBV10-3 and TRBJ2-2, with 10 bases lining up with TRBD1. Germline assignment: CDR1 ENHRY and CDR2 SYGVKD. Trimming took 8 bases from V and 5 from J; bases not matched to a gene: 5. This CDR3 has 14 amino acids. CDR3 in amino acids: CAIGDRGWTGELFF. The CDR3, as DNA: TGTGCCATCGGGGACAGGGGATGGACCGGGGAGCTGTTTTTT.

This sequence joins TRBV7-9 and TRBJ2-7, with TRBD1 matching 10 bases. Looked up from germline, CDR1 is SEHNR and CDR2 is FQNEAQ (reference sequence). V trimming: 1 base; J trimming: 7 bases; junction bases outside the gene matches: 7. The CDR3 has 15 residues. The CDR3 loop reads CASSLVGQGTREQYF. CDR3 bases: TGTGCCAGCAGCTTAGTGGGACAGGGGACACGGGAGCAGTACTTC.

The V and J genes are TRBV4-3 and TRBJ2-3; D ambiguous. The CDR3 consists of 11 residues. The V end was cut by 5 bases, the J end by 5 bases, with 5 bases between. Per the germline V gene, CDR1 is LGHNA and CDR2 is YSLEER. The CDR3 region has the DNA TGCGCCAGCAGCTTAGGAGATACGCAGTATTTT. This encodes CASSLGDTQYF.

The V call is TRBV29-1, the J call TRBJ1-2; D unresolved. The V gene lost 4 bases and the J gene lost 1 base, with 7 bases spanning the gap. Per the germline V gene, CDR1 is SQVTM and CDR2 is ANQGSEA. CDR3 length equals 12 residues. In DNA, the CDR3 is TGCAGCGTTGTTAGGGATAACTATGGCTACACCTTC. Its protein is CSVVRDNYGYTF.

This chain uses TRBV9 with TRBJ2-3; D gene uncertain. This CDR3 is 12 amino acids long. V was pared by 4 bases and J by 7 bases, with 10 bases between. Germline-derived CDR1 and CDR2 are SGDLS and YYNGEE. The CDR3 coding sequence is TGTGCCAGCAGCTCTCGGAGCTATACGCAGTATTTT. Encoded protein: CASSSRSYTQYF.

The chain uses TRBV4-1 and TRBJ2-5; D unresolved. CDR3 length: 13 amino acids. Deletions cut 1 base from V and 5 bases from J, with 8 bases between. Germline V gives CDR1 MGHRA, CDR2 YSYEKL. The CDR3 sequence: CASSQGPPETQYF. The DNA of the CDR3 is TGCGCCAGCAGCCAAGGTCCCCCGGAGACCCAGTACTTC.

This chain uses TRBV29-1 with TRBJ2-7, with no clear D. The CDR3 runs to 12 residues. Germline CDR1 reads SQVTM; CDR2 reads ANQGSEA. V gave up 4 bases and J gave up 0 bases, with 7 bases separating them. CDR3 sequence: CSVVGSSYEQYF. CDR3 DNA sequence: TGCAGCGTTGTTGGCAGCTCCTACGAGCAGTACTTC.

This clone was counted once. V usage is TRBV5-1 and J usage is TRBJ2-2, with D perhaps TRBD2 (5 bases). V dropped 0 bases and J dropped 7 bases, with 13 bases sitting between them. The CDR3 is 15 amino acids. In germline, CDR1 is SGHRS, CDR2 YFSETQ. The CDR3 protein is CASSLAGLGVGELFF. DNA of the CDR3: TGCGCCAGCAGCTTGGCAGGACTCGGAGTCGGGGAGCTGTTTTTT. The complete variable domain, with remaining parts taken from reference TRBV5-1 and TRBJ2-2, reads KAGVTQTPRYLIKTRGQQVTLSCSPISGHRSVSWYQQTPGQGLQFLFEYFSETQRNKGNFPGRFSGRQFSNSRSEMNVSTLELGDSALYLCASSLAGLGVGELFFGEGSRLTVL.

The chain links TRBV11-2 to TRBJ2-4; D is undetermined. Trimming stripped 1 base from V and 2 bases from J, with 6 bases between. The CDR3 length is 14 residues. Germline loops: CDR1 SGHAT, CDR2 FQNNGV. CDR3 sequence (DNA): TGTGCCAGCAGCTTAGGAGGTCCCAAAAACATTCAGTACTTC. Protein product: CASSLGGPKNIQYF.

This clone was detected only a few times. The chain has TRBV29-1 and TRBJ2-1; TRBD2 agrees at 9 bases. Trimming at V came to 7 bases and at J to 8 bases, leaving 12 bases not matched to a gene. Germline V gives CDR1 SQVTM, CDR2 ANQGSEA. The CDR3 contains 14 residues. In nucleotides, the CDR3 is TGCAGCGCCGAAGGGGCTAGCGGGGTCCATGAGCAGTTCTTC. Translated, it gives CSAEGASGVHEQFF.

The chain carries TRBV30 and TRBJ1-3; the D gene is possibly TRBD1 (5 bases). Per germline, CDR1 GTSNPN and CDR2 SVGIG (reference sequence). The V and J ends lost 5 bases and 0 bases respectively, with 8 bases between them. The CDR3 is 13 amino acids. CDR3 sequence: CAWDSSSGNTIYF. The CDR3, as DNA: TGTGCCTGGGACAGCTCCTCTGGAAACACCATATATTTT.

The chain is built from TRBV10-3 and TRBJ2-7; D may be TRBD2 (6 bases). The length of the CDR3 is 14 residues. Trimming cost V 10 bases and J 5 bases, with 21 bases left between them. CDR1 and CDR2 from the germline V gene are ENHRY and SYGVKD. The chain's CDR3 is CATALRGNLDEQYF. CDR3 nucleotides: TGTGCCACCGCTCTGCGGGGCAACCTAGACGAGCAGTACTTC.

The chain combines TRBV7-9 with TRBJ2-1, with TRBD1 as a possible D gene (5 bases). CDR3 length: 12 residues. Germline CDR1 reads SEHNR; CDR2 reads FQNEAQ (reference sequence). The V gene lost 5 bases and the J gene lost 8 bases, with 10 bases spanning the gap. The CDR3: CASSPSRDEQFF. The CDR3 bases are TGTGCCAGCAGCCCGAGCAGGGATGAGCAGTTCTTC. The full variable domain, in which reference TRBV7-9 and TRBJ2-1 provide the parts outside the CDR3, is DTGVSQNPRHKITKRGQNVTFRCDPISEHNRLYWYRQTLGQGPEFLTYFQNEAQLEKSRLLSDRFSAERPKGSFSTLEIQRTEQGDSAMYLCASSPSRDEQFFGPGTRLTVL.

J is TRBJ2-4 and V is TRBV7-9, with 7 bases lining up with TRBD1. Trimming cost V 4 bases and J 7 bases; bases outside gene matches: 7. CDR1 is SEHNR and CDR2 is FQNEAQ in the germline V gene (reference sequence). This CDR3 has 14 residues. CDR3 sequence (DNA): TGTGCCAGCAGCTCAGACAGGGATGTGAACATTCAGTACTTC. Amino acid sequence: CASSSDRDVNIQYF.

The CDR3 DNA reads as TGTGCCAGCAGCCGCCTTGGCGAGCAGTACTTC. This gives the protein CASSRLGEQYF. This chain connects TRBV27 to TRBJ2-7; unclear D gene. Trimming shortened V by 6 bases and J by 6 bases, and 9 bases separated the two germline ends. From germline, CDR1 is MNHEY and CDR2 SMNVEV (reference sequence). There are 11 residues in the CDR3.

The chain has TRBV4-3 and TRBJ1-4, with unresolved D. The CDR3 runs to 16 residues. Germline V gene sequence: CDR1 LGHNA, CDR2 YSLEER. V was trimmed by 0 bases and J by 1 base, leaving 9 bases between them. CDR3 sequence: CASSQEFLRTNEKLFF. In nucleotides, the CDR3 is TGCGCCAGCAGCCAAGAATTCCTACGAACTAATGAAAAACTGTTTTTT.

The genes are TRBV6-5 and TRBJ1-1; D call uncertain. CDR1 is MNHEY, CDR2 SVGAGI, per germline. Trimming took 0 bases from V and 1 from J, leaving 6 bases between them. This CDR3 is built from 14 residues. CDR3 amino acids: CASSYSIQNTEAFF. The CDR3 coding sequence is TGTGCCAGCAGTTACTCGATTCAGAACACTGAAGCTTTCTTT.

The chain links TRBV4-1 to TRBJ2-1; the D is unclear. V lost 1 base and J lost 0, with 7 bases in between. Germline CDR1 is MGHRA and CDR2 is YSYEKL. The CDR3 spans 15 residues. In DNA form, the CDR3 reads TGCGCCAGCAGCCAAGGGTCAGGCTCCTACAATGAGCAGTTCTTC. Protein sequence: CASSQGSGSYNEQFF.

This clone turned up a few times. This sequence joins TRBV30 and TRBJ1-3; weak D call: TRBD1 (5 bases). This CDR3 contains 17 residues. V was trimmed by 5 bases and J by 0 bases, leaving 20 bases between them. The germline CDR1 and CDR2 sequences are GTSNPN and SVGIG (reference sequence). Here the CDR3 reads CAWVQTARSYSGNTIYF. The DNA for the CDR3 is TGTGCCTGGGTACAGACAGCCCGGAGCTACTCTGGAAACACCATATATTTT.

The V gene is TRBV4-3, the J gene TRBJ1-1; unclear D gene. This CDR3 has 14 amino acids. CDR1 is LGHNA, CDR2 YSLEER, per germline. Trimming left V 1 base short and J 3 bases short, with 9 bases between. CDR3 bases: TGCGCCAGCAGCCAAGCATCCGTATACACTGAAGCTTTCTTT. Encoded protein: CASSQASVYTEAFF.

This chain links TRBV9 with TRBJ2-2, with TRBD1 matching 7 bases. The trim removed 0 bases at V and 3 bases at J, leaving 5 bases unmatched. The CDR3 contains 16 residues. Germline V gene sequence: CDR1 SGDLS, CDR2 YYNGEE. The CDR3 loop is CASSVEGALDTGELFF. Here the CDR3 DNA reads TGTGCCAGCAGCGTAGAGGGGGCCCTGGACACCGGGGAGCTGTTTTTT.